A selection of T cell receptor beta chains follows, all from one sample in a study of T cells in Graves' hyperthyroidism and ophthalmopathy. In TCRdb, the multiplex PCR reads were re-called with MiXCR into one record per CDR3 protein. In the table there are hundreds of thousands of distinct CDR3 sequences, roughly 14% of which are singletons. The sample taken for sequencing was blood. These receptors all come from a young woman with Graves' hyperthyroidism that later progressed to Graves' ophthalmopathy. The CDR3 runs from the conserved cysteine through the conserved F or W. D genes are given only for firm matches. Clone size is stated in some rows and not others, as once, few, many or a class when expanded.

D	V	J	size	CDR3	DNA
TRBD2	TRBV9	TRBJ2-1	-	CASSDSSGTYNEQFF	TGTGCCAGCTCCGATTCTAGCGGGACCTACAATGAGCAGTTCTTC
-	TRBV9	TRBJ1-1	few	CASSVEGGVSVNTEAFF	TGTGCCAGCAGCGTAGAGGGGGGGGTTTCGGTAAACACTGAAGCTTTCTTT
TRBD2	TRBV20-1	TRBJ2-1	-	CSARVGGGDSRGTSGSFVAFF	TGCAGTGCTAGAGTGGGGGGGGGGGACAGCCGAGGGACTAGCGGGAGTTTCGTCGCGTTCTTC
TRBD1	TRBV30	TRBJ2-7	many	CAWSPGQGPNEQYF	TGTGCCTGGAGCCCGGGACAGGGGCCCAACGAGCAGTACTTC
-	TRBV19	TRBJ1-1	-	CASSMIGGQGSRAFF	TGTGCCAGTAGTATGATAGGGGGGCAGGGTTCGAGAGCTTTCTTT
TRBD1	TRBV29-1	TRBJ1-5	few	CSVGDRASNQPQHF	TGCAGCGTTGGGGACAGGGCGAGCAATCAGCCCCAGCATTTT
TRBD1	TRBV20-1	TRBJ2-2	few	CSARGGYRGPEHTGELFF	TGCAGTGCTAGAGGTGGCTACAGGGGTCCCGAACACACCGGGGAGCTGTTTTTT
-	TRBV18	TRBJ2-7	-	CASSPQQNSYERYF	TGTGCCAGCTCACCTCAGCAGAACTCCTACGAGCGGTACTTC
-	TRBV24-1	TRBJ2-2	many	CATSDLLEAGELFF	TGTGCCACCAGTGATTTGTTGGAGGCCGGGGAGCTGTTTTTT
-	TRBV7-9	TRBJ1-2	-	CASSSLLPDSRGNTF	TGTGCCAGCAGCTCTCTACTCCCGGACAGCCGAGGGAACACCTTC
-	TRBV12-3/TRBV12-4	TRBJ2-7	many	CASRLGGEQYF	TGTGCCAGCAGACTGGGGGGCGAGCAGTACTTC
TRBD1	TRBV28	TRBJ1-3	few	CASSTTGLAGNTIYF	TGTGCCAGCAGTACGACAGGGCTTGCTGGAAACACCATATATTTT
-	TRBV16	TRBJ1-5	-	CASSQSRTEHQPQHF	TGTGCCAGCAGCCAATCCCGGACAGAGCATCAGCCCCAGCATTTT
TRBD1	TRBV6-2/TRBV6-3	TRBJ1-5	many	CASRDRANQPQHF	TGTGCCAGCAGGGACAGGGCTAATCAGCCCCAGCATTTT
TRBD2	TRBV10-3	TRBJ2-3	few	CAITDGGAADTQYF	TGTGCCATCACCGACGGGGGGGCCGCAGATACGCAGTATTTT
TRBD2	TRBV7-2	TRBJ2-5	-	CASSSGLAAETQYF	TGTGCCAGCAGCTCGGGACTAGCGGCGGAGACCCAGTACTTC
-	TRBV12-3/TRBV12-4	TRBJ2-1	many	CASSLTAEQFF	TGTGCCAGCAGTTTAACTGCAGAGCAGTTCTTC
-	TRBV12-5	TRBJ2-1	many	CASSDLGRLDEQFF	TGTGCTAGTTCCGACCTAGGCCGGTTAGATGAGCAGTTCTTC
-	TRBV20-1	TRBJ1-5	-	CSGIKQGGNQPQHF	TGCAGCGGCATTAAACAAGGTGGGAATCAGCCCCAGCATTTT
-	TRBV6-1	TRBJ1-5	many	CASSEAETGFFGQPQHF	TGTGCCAGCAGTGAAGCCGAGACAGGCTTTTTCGGTCAGCCCCAGCATTTT
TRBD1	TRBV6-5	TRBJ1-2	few	CASSSDRGQDGYTF	TGTGCCAGCAGTTCGGACAGGGGGCAGGATGGCTACACCTTC
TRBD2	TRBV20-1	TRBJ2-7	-	CSAAGTAGGVHEQYF	TGCAGTGCCGCAGGAACGGCGGGAGGGGTACACGAGCAGTACTTC
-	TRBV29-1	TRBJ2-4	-	CSVDVGAKNIQYF	TGCAGCGTTGATGTGGGAGCCAAAAACATTCAGTACTTC
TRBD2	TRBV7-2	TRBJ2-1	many	CASSQGLVGNEQFF	TGTGCCAGCAGCCAGGGACTAGTGGGCAATGAGCAGTTCTTC
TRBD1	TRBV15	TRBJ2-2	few	CATSRKIWDRGSTGELFF	TGTGCCACCAGCAGAAAAATTTGGGACAGGGGATCCACCGGGGAGCTGTTTTTT
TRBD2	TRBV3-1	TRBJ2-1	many	CASSQPFPGLGKTAQFF	TGTGCCAGCAGCCAACCATTCCCGGGACTAGGGAAAACCGCGCAGTTCTTC
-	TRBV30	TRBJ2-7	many	CAWGSTNEQYF	TGTGCCTGGGGGTCTACGAACGAGCAGTACTTC
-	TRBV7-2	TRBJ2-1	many	CASSLGLTGSNEQFF	TGTGCCAGCAGCTTAGGGCTCACTGGAAGCAATGAGCAGTTCTTC
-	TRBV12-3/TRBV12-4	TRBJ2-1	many	CASSWALLNNEQFF	TGTGCCAGCAGTTGGGCCCTCCTTAACAATGAGCAGTTCTTC
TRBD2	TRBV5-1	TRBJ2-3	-	CASSLRLAGELDTQYF	TGCGCCAGCAGCTTGAGGCTAGCGGGAGAATTGGATACGCAGTATTTT
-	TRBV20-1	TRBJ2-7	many	CSASPTGRYEQYF	TGCAGTGCTAGTCCGACAGGGAGGTACGAGCAGTACTTC